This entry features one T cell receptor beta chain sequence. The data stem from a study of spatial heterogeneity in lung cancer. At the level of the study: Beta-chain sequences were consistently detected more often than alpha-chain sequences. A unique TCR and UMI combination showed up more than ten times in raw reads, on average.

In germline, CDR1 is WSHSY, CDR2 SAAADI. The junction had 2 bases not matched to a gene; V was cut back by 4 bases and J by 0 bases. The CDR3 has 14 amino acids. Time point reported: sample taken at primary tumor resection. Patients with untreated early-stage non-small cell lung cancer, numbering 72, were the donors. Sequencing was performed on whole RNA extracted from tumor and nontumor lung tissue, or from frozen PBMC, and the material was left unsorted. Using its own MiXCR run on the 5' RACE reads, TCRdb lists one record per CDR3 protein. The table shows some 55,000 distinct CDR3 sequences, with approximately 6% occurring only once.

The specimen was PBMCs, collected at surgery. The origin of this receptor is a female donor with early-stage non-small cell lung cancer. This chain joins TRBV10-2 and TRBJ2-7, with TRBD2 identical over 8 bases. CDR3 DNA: TGCGCCAGCAGTGTAACTAGCGGCTCCTACGAGCAGTACTTC. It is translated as CASSVTSGSYEQYF.